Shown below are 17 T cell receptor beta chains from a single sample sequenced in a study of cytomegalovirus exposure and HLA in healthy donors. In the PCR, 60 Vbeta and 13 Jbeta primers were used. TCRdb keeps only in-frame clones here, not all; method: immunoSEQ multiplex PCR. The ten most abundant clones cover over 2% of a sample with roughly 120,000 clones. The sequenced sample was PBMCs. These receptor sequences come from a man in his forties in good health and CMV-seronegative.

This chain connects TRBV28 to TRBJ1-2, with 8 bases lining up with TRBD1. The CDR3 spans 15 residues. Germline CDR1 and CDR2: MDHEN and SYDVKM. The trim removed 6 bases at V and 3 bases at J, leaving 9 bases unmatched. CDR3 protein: CASSPGQGRHYGYTF. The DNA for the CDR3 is TGTGCCAGCAGCCCTGGACAGGGAAGACACTATGGCTACACCTTC.

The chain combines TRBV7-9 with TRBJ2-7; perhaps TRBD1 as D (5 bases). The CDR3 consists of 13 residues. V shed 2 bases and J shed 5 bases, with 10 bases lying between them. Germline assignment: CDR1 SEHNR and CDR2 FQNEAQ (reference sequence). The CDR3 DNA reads TGTGCCAGCAGCTTATCAGGGAATAACGAGCAGTACTTC. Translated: CASSLSGNNEQYF.

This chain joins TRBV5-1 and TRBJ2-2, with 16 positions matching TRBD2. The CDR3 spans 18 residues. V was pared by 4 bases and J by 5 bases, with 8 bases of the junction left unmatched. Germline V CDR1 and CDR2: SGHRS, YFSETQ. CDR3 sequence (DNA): TGCGCCAGCAGCCGGGGACTAGCGGGAGGGCCGAGGACCGGGGAGCTGTTTTTT. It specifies CASSRGLAGGPRTGELFF.

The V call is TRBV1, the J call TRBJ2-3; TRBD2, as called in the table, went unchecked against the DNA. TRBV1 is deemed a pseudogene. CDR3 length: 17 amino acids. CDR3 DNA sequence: TGCACCAGCAGCCAAGGGGCTAGCGGGAGGAATACAGATACGCAGTATTTT. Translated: CTSSQGASGRNTDTQYF.

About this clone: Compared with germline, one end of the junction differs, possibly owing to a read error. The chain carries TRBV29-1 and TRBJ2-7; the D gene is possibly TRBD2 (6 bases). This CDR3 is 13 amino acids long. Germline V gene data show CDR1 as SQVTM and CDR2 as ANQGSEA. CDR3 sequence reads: CSVEGGSSCEQYF. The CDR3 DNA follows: TGCAGCGTTGAGGGGGGTAGCTCCTGCGAGCAGTACTTC.

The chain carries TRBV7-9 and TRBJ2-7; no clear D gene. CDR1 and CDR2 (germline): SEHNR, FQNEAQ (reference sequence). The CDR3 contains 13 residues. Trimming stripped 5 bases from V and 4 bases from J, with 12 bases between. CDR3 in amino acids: CASSPSMVYEQYF. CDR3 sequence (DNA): TGTGCCAGCAGCCCAAGCATGGTTTACGAGCAGTACTTC. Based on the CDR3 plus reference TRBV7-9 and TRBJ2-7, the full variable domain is DTGVSQNPRHKITKRGQNVTFRCDPISEHNRLYWYRQTLGQGPEFLTYFQNEAQLEKSRLLSDRFSAERPKGSFSTLEIQRTEQGDSAMYLCASSPSMVYEQYFGPGTRLTVT.

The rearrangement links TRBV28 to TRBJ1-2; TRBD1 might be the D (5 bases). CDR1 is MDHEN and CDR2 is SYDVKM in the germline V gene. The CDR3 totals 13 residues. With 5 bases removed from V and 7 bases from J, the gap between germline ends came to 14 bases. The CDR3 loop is CASSDDSSGGYTF. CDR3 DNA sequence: TGTGCCAGCAGTGATGACAGTTCAGGTGGCTACACCTTC.

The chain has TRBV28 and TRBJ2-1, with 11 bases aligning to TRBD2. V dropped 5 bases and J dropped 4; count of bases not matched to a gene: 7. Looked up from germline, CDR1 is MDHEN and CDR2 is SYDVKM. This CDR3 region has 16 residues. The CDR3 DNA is TGTGCCAGCAGTAAGACCGGGACTAGCGGATACAATGAGCAGTTCTTC. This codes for CASSKTGTSGYNEQFF.

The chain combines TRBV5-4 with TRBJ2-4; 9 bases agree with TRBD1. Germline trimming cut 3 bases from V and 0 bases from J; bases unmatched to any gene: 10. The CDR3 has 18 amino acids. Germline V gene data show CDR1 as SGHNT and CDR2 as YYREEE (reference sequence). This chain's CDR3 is CASSSGTGNFLAKNIQYF. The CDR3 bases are TGTGCCAGCAGCTCCGGGACAGGGAATTTTCTAGCCAAAAACATTCAGTACTTC.

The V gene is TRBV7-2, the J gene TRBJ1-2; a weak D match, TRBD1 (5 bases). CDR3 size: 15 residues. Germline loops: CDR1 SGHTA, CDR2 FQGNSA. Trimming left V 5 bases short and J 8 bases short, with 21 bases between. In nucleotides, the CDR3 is TGTGCCAGCAGCCCCCAGGGTGGCGGGGCTCGGGGCTACACCTTC. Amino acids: CASSPQGGGARGYTF.

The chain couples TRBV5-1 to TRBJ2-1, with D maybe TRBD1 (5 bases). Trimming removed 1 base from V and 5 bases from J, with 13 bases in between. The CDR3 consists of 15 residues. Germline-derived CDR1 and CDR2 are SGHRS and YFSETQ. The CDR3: CASSLLTAPDNEQFF. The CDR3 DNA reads TGCGCCAGCAGCTTGCTGACAGCTCCAGACAATGAGCAGTTCTTC.

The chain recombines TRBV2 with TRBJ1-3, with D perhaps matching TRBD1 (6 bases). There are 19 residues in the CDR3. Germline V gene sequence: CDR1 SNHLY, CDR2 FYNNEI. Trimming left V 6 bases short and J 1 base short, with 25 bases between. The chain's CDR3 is CASRSSAGASFISGNTIYF. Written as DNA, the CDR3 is TGTGCCAGCAGGTCCTCGGCAGGGGCTTCTTTTATTTCTGGAAACACCATATATTTT.

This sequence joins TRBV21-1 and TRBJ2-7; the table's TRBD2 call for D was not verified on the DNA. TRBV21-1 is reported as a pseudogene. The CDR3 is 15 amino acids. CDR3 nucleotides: TGTGCCAGCAGCAAAGTCAGCGGGAGGGCCTACGAGCAGTACTTC. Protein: CASSKVSGRAYEQYF.

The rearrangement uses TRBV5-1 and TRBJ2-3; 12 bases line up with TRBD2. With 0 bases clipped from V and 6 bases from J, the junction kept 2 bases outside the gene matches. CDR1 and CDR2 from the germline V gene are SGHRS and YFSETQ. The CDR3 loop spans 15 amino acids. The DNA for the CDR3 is TGCGCCAGCAGCTTGGTCCTAGCGGGAGGGGATACGCAGTATTTT. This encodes CASSLVLAGGDTQYF.

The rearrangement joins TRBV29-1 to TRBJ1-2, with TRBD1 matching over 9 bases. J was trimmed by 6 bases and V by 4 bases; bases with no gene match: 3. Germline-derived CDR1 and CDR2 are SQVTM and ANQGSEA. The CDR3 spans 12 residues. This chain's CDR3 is CSVGRDRDGYTF. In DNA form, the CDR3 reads TGCAGCGTTGGCCGGGACAGGGATGGCTACACCTTC.

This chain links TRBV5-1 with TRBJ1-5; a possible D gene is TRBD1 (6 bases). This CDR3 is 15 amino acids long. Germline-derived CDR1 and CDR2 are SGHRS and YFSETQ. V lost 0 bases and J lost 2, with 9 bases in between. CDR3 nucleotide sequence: TGCGCCAGCAGCTTGGCAGGGGTGGGCAATCAGCCCCAGCATTTT. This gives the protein CASSLAGVGNQPQHF.

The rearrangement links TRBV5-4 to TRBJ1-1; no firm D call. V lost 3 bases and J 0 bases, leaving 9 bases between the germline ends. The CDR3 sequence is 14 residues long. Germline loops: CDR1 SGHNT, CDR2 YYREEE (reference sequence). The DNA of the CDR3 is TGTGCCAGCAGCTCCACAGTCATGAACACTGAAGCTTTCTTT. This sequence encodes CASSSTVMNTEAFF.